The 30 T cell receptor beta chains presented below share a single source sample, sequenced in a study of cytomegalovirus exposure and HLA in healthy donors. Vbeta (60) and Jbeta (13) primers were used in the PCR. Here immunoSEQ multiplex PCR was the method, and the copy in TCRdb shows in-frame clones only, minus some. This repertoire includes just over 80,000 clones. Sequencing was done on a sample of PBMCs. Receptors were obtained from a woman between 25 and 40 years old in good health and CMV-seronegative.

The rearrangement links TRBV19 to TRBJ2-1, with TRBD2 matching over 9 bases. CDR1 and CDR2 (germline): LNHDA, SQIVND (reference sequence). The CDR3 consists of 15 residues. Trimming removed 5 bases from V and 6 bases from J; junction bases left unmatched: 8. CDR3 in amino acids: CASSSQWGLANEQFF. The CDR3, as DNA: TGTGCCAGTAGTTCCCAATGGGGACTAGCCAATGAGCAGTTCTTC.

The rearrangement links TRBV23-1 to TRBJ1-6, with D tentatively TRBD1 (6 bases). TRBV23-1 is an open reading frame, and its role is uncertain. CDR3 length: 14 residues. V lost 4 bases and J 8 bases, leaving 12 bases between the germline ends. DNA of the CDR3: TGCGCCAGCAGTCTCCGGGACACTCATTCACCCCTCCACTTT. Protein product: CASSLRDTHSPLHF.

The V and J genes are TRBV29-1 and TRBJ2-1; TRBD1 agrees at 7 bases. The CDR3 runs 14 residues. J lost 1 base, V lost 8 bases, and 8 bases had no gene match. CDR1 and CDR2 from the germline V gene are SQVTM and ANQGSEA. The CDR3 is CSTPGTASYNEQFF. The CDR3 DNA sequence: TGCAGCACCCCCGGGACAGCATCCTACAATGAGCAGTTCTTC.

The chain recombines TRBV2 with TRBJ1-1; tentative D call: TRBD1 (5 bases). This CDR3 region has 14 residues. V was clipped by 7 bases and J by 0 bases, with 12 bases between them. Per germline, CDR1 SNHLY and CDR2 FYNNEI. CDR3 DNA: TGTGCCAGCAACTTAGAGACAGTGAACACTGAAGCTTTCTTT. Translation gives CASNLETVNTEAFF.

V is TRBV2 and J is TRBJ2-5, with 7 nucleotides matching TRBD1. The closer fit of TRBJ2-7 to the DNA end suggests the J call may be wrong. CDR1 SNHLY and CDR2 FYNNEI come from the germline V gene. The CDR3 extends over 14 amino acids. The CDR3 is CASSDQTGTYEQYF. CDR3 nucleotides: TGTGCCAGCAGTGACCAGACAGGGACCTACGAGCAGTACTTC.

CDR3 coding DNA: TGTGCCTGGGGGACTAGCGGGGGGGACGAGCAGTACTTC. Its translation is CAWGTSGGDEQYF. The chain has TRBV30 and TRBJ2-7; 16 nucleotides agree with TRBD2. The CDR3 is 13 amino acids. With V trimmed by 5 bases and J by 5 bases, 0 bases remained unmatched. The V gene's germline CDR1 is GTSNPN and CDR2 SVGIG (reference sequence).

The gene calls are TRBV6-1 and TRBJ2-5; D is unclear. The DNA end is a closer match to TRBJ2-7, so the J assignment may be wrong. The germline gives CDR1 MNHNS, CDR2 SASEGT. The CDR3 has 12 amino acids. The CDR3 sequence is CASRPNLYEQYF. CDR3 nucleotide sequence: TGTGCCAGCAGGCCTAATTTGTACGAGCAGTACTTC.

The chain joins TRBV4-2 to TRBJ1-2, with TRBD1 matching over 10 bases. V dropped 4 bases and J dropped 3; count of bases not matched to a gene: 5. Germline CDR1 LGHNA, CDR2 YNFKEQ. This CDR3 spans 15 amino acids. The CDR3 sequence: CASSRRTGGDYGYTF. The CDR3, as DNA: TGTGCCAGCAGCCGACGGACAGGGGGGGACTATGGCTACACCTTC.

The gene calls are TRBV7-9 and TRBJ1-3, with D hard to call. Germline V CDR1 and CDR2: SEHNR, FQNEAQ (reference sequence). Trimming took 5 bases from V and 0 from J, leaving 11 bases between them. CDR3 length: 15 residues. CDR3 sequence (DNA): TGTGCCAGCAGCCTCGACATCCTCTCTGGAAACACCATATATTTT. Amino acids: CASSLDILSGNTIYF.

The rearrangement links TRBV6-6 to TRBJ2-7; 9 nucleotides align to TRBD1. CDR1 and CDR2 (germline): MNHNY, SVGAGI (reference sequence). The CDR3 contains 14 residues. With 3 bases clipped from V and 2 bases from J, the junction kept 2 bases outside the gene matches. The CDR3 DNA reads TGTGCCAGCAGTTATGGGACAGGGACCTACGAGCAGTACTTC. Translating gives CASSYGTGTYEQYF.

This chain joins TRBV6-1 and TRBJ1-6; D not resolved. Germline CDR1 is MNHNS and CDR2 is SASEGT. The V end was cut by 6 bases, the J end by 3 bases, with 9 bases between. This CDR3 is built from 14 residues. The CDR3 sequence is CASSGGVYNSPLHF. The CDR3, as DNA: TGTGCCAGCAGCGGCGGGGTCTATAATTCACCCCTCCACTTT.

The chain carries TRBV6-6 and TRBJ1-5; D remains unclear. Germline V CDR1 and CDR2: MNHNY, SVGAGI (reference sequence). Between the trimmed V and J ends, which lost 4 bases and 3 bases, there was a span of 10 bases. The length of the CDR3 is 14 residues. CDR3 in DNA: TGTGCCAGCAGTTCCACAGTCCCCAATCAGCCCCAGCATTTT. Amino acids: CASSSTVPNQPQHF.

The V gene is TRBV9, the J gene TRBJ1-2; maybe TRBD1 (6 bases). Germline V gene lookup returns CDR1 SGDLS and CDR2 YYNGEE. Deletions cut 0 bases from V and 7 bases from J, with 13 bases between. CDR3 length equals 14 residues. CDR3 bases: TGTGCCAGCAGCGTAGTCCCAGGGGATGGTGGCTACACCTTC. This gives the protein CASSVVPGDGGYTF.

The chain links TRBV11-2 to TRBJ1-6; 7 nucleotides line up with TRBD1. Per the germline V gene, CDR1 is SGHAT and CDR2 is FQNNGV. This CDR3 contains 16 residues. V shed 1 base, J shed 10 bases, and the junction held 10 bases outside the gene matches. The CDR3 loop reads CASSLGGTVKGSPLHF. CDR3 nucleotide sequence: TGTGCCAGCAGCTTAGGTGGGACAGTCAAGGGCTCACCCCTCCACTTT.

The chain has TRBV30 and TRBJ2-1; D is perhaps TRBD2 (6 bases). Trimming cost V 0 bases and J 9 bases, with 9 bases left between them. This CDR3 has 12 residues. Germline CDR1 and CDR2: GTSNPN and SVGIG (reference sequence). CDR3 in DNA: TGTGCCTGGAGTGTACTGGGGGGTGAGCAGTTCTTC. Protein: CAWSVLGGEQFF.

The chain has TRBV2 and TRBJ2-5; tentative D call: TRBD2 (5 bases). Germline V CDR1 and CDR2: SNHLY, FYNNEI. The CDR3 has 12 residues. V was trimmed by 5 bases and J by 3 bases, leaving 7 bases between them. The CDR3 reads CASSRLKETQYF. Written as DNA, the CDR3 is TGTGCCAGCAGTAGACTAAAAGAGACCCAGTACTTC. Looking up the rest from reference TRBV2 and TRBJ2-5 gives the full variable domain: EPEVTQTPSHQVTQMGQEVILRCVPISNHLYFYWYRQILGQKVEFLVSFYNNEISEKSEIFDDQFSVERPDGSNFTLKIRSTKLEDSAMYFCASSRLKETQYFGPGTRLLVL.

The CDR3 DNA follows: TGTGCCAGCAGCCCAATACAGGGGACTGGAAACACCATATATTTT. This sequence encodes CASSPIQGTGNTIYF. The genes are TRBV9 and TRBJ1-3; TRBD1 agrees at 7 bases. CDR1 is SGDLS, CDR2 YYNGEE, per germline. The CDR3 covers 15 residues. Germline trimming cut 4 bases from V and 2 bases from J; bases unmatched to any gene: 6.

The chain recombines TRBV6-6 with TRBJ1-1; possibly TRBD1 for D (5 bases). Trimming cost V 0 bases and J 2 bases, with 7 bases left between them. CDR1 MNHNY and CDR2 SVGAGI come from the germline V gene (reference sequence). This CDR3 region has 14 residues. The CDR3 spells CASSYSGTNTEAFF. For the CDR3, the DNA is TGTGCCAGCAGTTACTCTGGGACTAACACTGAAGCTTTCTTT.

Written as DNA, the CDR3 is TGTGCCAGCAGCCTCAGGACAGGGACGGTCACTGAAGCTTTCTTT. The encoded protein is CASSLRTGTVTEAFF. The chain combines TRBV6-1 with TRBJ1-1; 8 bases map to TRBD1. V trimming: 6 bases; J trimming: 4 bases; junction bases outside the gene matches: 10. The CDR3 contains 15 residues. Germline values: CDR1 MNHNS, CDR2 SASEGT.

The V call is TRBV6-1, the J call TRBJ1-1, with D perhaps TRBD1 (6 bases). The CDR3 is 13 amino acids. The V end lost 4 bases, the J end lost 6 bases, and 12 bases lay between the germline ends. The germline V gene has CDR1 MNHNS and CDR2 SASEGT. CDR3 sequence (DNA): TGTGCCAGCAGTGTAATACAGGGCCCTGAAGCTTTCTTT. It translates to CASSVIQGPEAFF.

This chain links TRBV4-1 with TRBJ2-3, with 9 bases fitting TRBD2. The CDR3 runs 16 residues. Per germline, CDR1 MGHRA and CDR2 YSYEKL. Trimming removed 7 bases from V and 4 bases from J; junction bases left unmatched: 12. CDR3 sequence: CASKGGPGLASDTQYF. CDR3 sequence (DNA): TGCGCCAGCAAGGGAGGCCCGGGACTAGCATCAGATACGCAGTATTTT.

The gene calls are TRBV6-5 and TRBJ1-2, with 7 bases that match TRBD1. J gave up 4 bases and V 6 bases, and 5 bases lay outside the gene matches. Germline V lookup: CDR1 MNHEY, CDR2 SVGAGI. The CDR3 contains 13 residues. CDR3 loop: CASSMGTVYGYTF. The CDR3 DNA reads as TGTGCCAGCAGCATGGGGACAGTCTATGGCTACACCTTC.

The genes are TRBV18 and TRBJ2-2, with TRBD1 matching 8 bases. The CDR3 consists of 16 residues. The V and J ends lost 3 bases and 6 bases, in that order; junction bases with no gene match: 9. The germline V gene has CDR1 KGHSH and CDR2 LQKENI. The DNA of the CDR3 is TGTGCCAGCTCACCTGGGGCAGGGGGCTCTGCCGGGGAGCTGTTTTTT. It encodes CASSPGAGGSAGELFF.

To note about this clone: Relative to the germline gene, one junction end is altered; a read error may explain this. This chain connects TRBV30 to TRBJ1-1, with a weak D call TRBD1 (6 bases). Germline V gives CDR1 GTSNPN, CDR2 SVGIG (reference sequence). The CDR3 is made up of 14 amino acids. The CDR3 here is CAWKALGRDTEDFF. The CDR3 DNA is TGTGCCTGGAAAGCTCTGGGGAGGGACACTGAAGATTTCTTT.

The chain employs TRBV9 and TRBJ2-1; 13 bases are a match to TRBD2. V trimming: 2 bases; J trimming: 0 bases; junction bases outside the gene matches: 2. Germline V gene lookup returns CDR1 SGDLS and CDR2 YYNGEE. CDR3 length equals 17 residues. The CDR3: CASSVGLAGASYNEQFF. In nucleotides, the CDR3 is TGTGCCAGCAGCGTCGGACTAGCGGGGGCCTCCTACAATGAGCAGTTCTTC.

The chain couples TRBV29-1 to TRBJ2-1; a possible D gene is TRBD1 (6 bases). The germline V and J ends were trimmed by 8 bases and 5 bases, with 13 bases remaining between them. The CDR3 contains 12 residues. Per germline, CDR1 SQVTM and CDR2 ANQGSEA. The CDR3 sequence: CSLTDSDNEQFF. The CDR3 region has the DNA TGCAGCCTTACGGACAGCGACAATGAGCAGTTCTTC.

The chain couples TRBV4-2 to TRBJ1-6; 8 bases map to TRBD1. Looked up from germline, CDR1 is LGHNA and CDR2 is YNFKEQ. J gave up 10 bases and V 0 bases, and 20 bases lay outside the gene matches. CDR3 size: 20 residues. This CDR3 reads CASSQELTGTGEMLGSPLHF. The DNA for the CDR3 is TGTGCCAGCAGCCAAGAACTTACCGGGACAGGTGAAATGTTGGGATCACCCCTCCACTTT.

The V call is TRBV9, the J call TRBJ1-1; D is uncertain. The V end lost 2 bases, the J end lost 5 bases, and 10 bases lay between the germline ends. The CDR3 length is 13 residues. Looked up from germline, CDR1 is SGDLS and CDR2 is YYNGEE. The CDR3 spells CASSVEAETEAFF. DNA of the CDR3: TGTGCCAGCAGCGTTGAGGCAGAGACTGAAGCTTTCTTT.

V is TRBV13 and J is TRBJ2-5; 12 bases match TRBD2. The CDR3 totals 16 residues. The germline V gene encodes CDR1 PRHDT and CDR2 FYEKMQ (reference sequence). Trimming took 5 bases from V and 1 from J; bases not matched to a gene: 5. The CDR3 coding sequence is TGTGCCAGCAGCCTTAGGACTAGCGGGGTCCAAGAGACCCAGTACTTC. It is translated as CASSLRTSGVQETQYF.

A remark on this clone: The sample holds other DNA sequences that translate to the same CDR3. The chain links TRBV19 to TRBJ2-1; 7 bases match TRBD1. In germline, CDR1 is LNHDA, CDR2 SQIVND (reference sequence). The trim removed 5 bases at V and 0 bases at J, leaving 4 bases unmatched. The CDR3 is made up of 15 amino acids. CDR3 protein: CASSPDRSSYNEQFF. The CDR3 DNA sequence: TGTGCCAGTAGTCCGGACAGGAGCTCCTACAATGAGCAGTTCTTC.